The clone carrying this T cell receptor (beta chain) was found a few times. Its antigen is not identified. V gave up 1 base and J gave up 9 bases, with 13 bases separating them. CDR1 and CDR2 (germline): SGHRS, YFSETQ. The CDR3 loop spans 13 amino acids. The sample comes from a study of early stage breast cancer tumors. Overall study context: Of some 16 invasive breast tumors, about 12 were hormone receptor-positive, HER2-negative.

Study-level findings and limits: Tumor and normal breast were distinguished via blood comparison in about 90% of the 16 patients.

Generated by immunoSEQ multiplex PCR, the TCRdb table keeps only in-frame clones and is missing some. The repertoire holds tens of thousands of clones, with 79% as singletons. The material sequenced was blood. The rearrangement uses TRBV5-1 and TRBJ1-1; maybe TRBD1 (6 bases). The clonotype originates from a person between 60 and 69 years old with breast cancer. The chain's CDR3 is CASSLKGGLKAFF. CDR3 nucleotides: TGCGCCAGCAGCTTGAAGGGGGGGCTTAAAGCTTTCTTT.